The 26 T cell receptor beta chains below were found in one sample sequenced in a study of radiation and T cells in renal cell carcinoma. Sequencing used immunoSEQ multiplex PCR; TCRdb keeps in-frame clones, though not all of them. The table records some 150,000 clones, roughly 86% of them present only once. Indicated time point: blood 2 weeks post-SBRT. Treatment denoted: 15 Gy SBRT to primary tumor, nephrectomy 4 weeks later. The material sequenced was blood, taken from a patient whose treatment included radiotherapy and nephrectomy. Source of these receptors: a woman between 50 and 59 years old with renal cell carcinoma.

This chain connects TRBV7-2 to TRBJ2-3; D unresolved. Trimming cost V 2 bases and J 6 bases, with 6 bases left between them. Germline V CDR1 and CDR2: SGHTA, FQGNSA. The CDR3 is 12 residues long. CDR3 DNA sequence: TGTGCCAGCAGCTTAATTGTGGATACGCAGTATTTT. Its translation: CASSLIVDTQYF.

This chain joins TRBV30 and TRBJ1-1; D perhaps matches TRBD1 (6 bases). The CDR3 runs to 16 residues. With 3 bases removed from V and 3 bases from J, the gap between germline ends came to 20 bases. Germline values: CDR1 GTSNPN, CDR2 SVGIG (reference sequence). The CDR3 sequence: CAWRGQGPPPDTEAFF. The DNA for the CDR3 is TGTGCCTGGAGGGGGCAGGGGCCACCCCCGGACACTGAAGCTTTCTTT. The full variable domain, its missing parts supplied by reference TRBV30 and TRBJ1-1, is SQTIHQWPATLVQPVGSPLSLECTVEGTSNPNLYWYRQAAGRGLQLLFYSVGIGQISSEVPQNLSASRPQDRQFILSSKKLLLSDSGFYLCAWRGQGPPPDTEAFFGQGTRLTVV.

The CDR3 DNA follows: TGTGCCAGCAGCCCGATTAACACTGAAGCTTTCTTT. Encoded protein: CASSPINTEAFF. The gene calls are TRBV9 and TRBJ1-1; D is unclear. The CDR3 is 12 amino acids. V was cut by 4 bases and J by 2 bases, with 6 bases left in between. Germline V gene sequence: CDR1 SGDLS, CDR2 YYNGEE.

This chain joins TRBV7-2 and TRBJ2-5; 7 nucleotides match TRBD1. The ends lost 5 bases at V and 1 base at J; junction bases unmatched: 4. The germline V gene encodes CDR1 SGHTA and CDR2 FQGNSA. CDR3 length equals 14 residues. CDR3 DNA sequence: TGTGCCAGCAGCCTGTACAGGGGCCAAGAGACCCAGTACTTC. Encoded protein: CASSLYRGQETQYF. Full variable domain (remainder filled in from reference TRBV7-2 and TRBJ2-5): GAGVSQSPSNKVTEKGKDVELRCDPISGHTALYWYRQSLGQGLEFLIYFQGNSAPDKSGLPSDRFSAERTGGSVSTLTIQRTQQEDSAVYLCASSLYRGQETQYFGPGTRLLVL.

The rearrangement uses TRBV6-5 and TRBJ2-3; TRBD2 aligns across 8 bases. V lost 4 bases, J lost 3 bases, and 3 bases stayed unmatched. This CDR3 has 14 amino acids. CDR1 and CDR2 (germline): MNHEY, SVGAGI. The CDR3 sequence is CASSLGTRTDTQYF. The CDR3 DNA reads as TGTGCCAGCAGTTTGGGGACTAGAACAGATACGCAGTATTTT.

The chain carries TRBV6-5 and TRBJ2-4, with TRBD1 identical over 8 bases. With 9 bases clipped from V and 2 bases from J, the junction kept 9 bases outside the gene matches. This CDR3 has 15 residues. Looked up from germline, CDR1 is MNHEY and CDR2 is SVGAGI. CDR3 protein: CASSRTGSSKNIQYF. CDR3 DNA sequence: TGTGCCAGTTCTCGGACAGGGTCTTCCAAAAACATTCAGTACTTC.

The rearrangement links TRBV29-1 to TRBJ2-7, with TRBD2 as a possible D gene (5 bases). V lost 2 bases, J lost 7 bases, and 18 bases lay in between. The CDR3 contains 14 residues. Germline lookup yields CDR1 SQVTM and CDR2 ANQGSEA. DNA of the CDR3: TGCAGCGTTGAATCGGAGGCGCCGCCTTGGGAGCAGTACTTC. Translating it yields CSVESEAPPWEQYF.

This chain joins TRBV10-3 and TRBJ2-1; 7 bases align to TRBD1. Trimming took 6 bases from V and 1 from J; bases not matched to a gene: 6. This CDR3 has 15 amino acids. Per the germline V gene, CDR1 is ENHRY and CDR2 is SYGVKD. The CDR3 sequence is CAISEGTVSYNEQFF. For the CDR3, the DNA is TGTGCCATCAGCGAAGGGACAGTATCCTACAATGAGCAGTTCTTC.

A note on this clone: One junction end disagrees with the germline gene, perhaps due to a read error. The rearrangement uses TRBV5-5 and TRBJ1-4; TRBD1 matches at 7 bases. The CDR3 runs to 14 residues. Germline V gene lookup returns CDR1 SGHKS and CDR2 YYEKEE (reference sequence). This CDR3 is CASSQNRGMEKLFF. Here the CDR3 DNA reads TGCGCCAGCAGCCAAAACAGGGGAATGGAAAAACTGTTTTTT.

The V and J genes are TRBV9 and TRBJ2-2; D might be TRBD1 (5 bases). The germline V gene encodes CDR1 SGDLS and CDR2 YYNGEE. CDR3 length: 16 amino acids. Trimming stripped 2 bases from V and 1 base from J, with 12 bases between. The CDR3: CASSVRGHKNTGELFF. The CDR3, as DNA: TGTGCCAGCAGCGTTCGCGGACATAAGAACACCGGGGAGCTGTTTTTT.

This chain links TRBV6-6 with TRBJ2-1; 7 bases line up with TRBD2. CDR1 MNHNY and CDR2 SVGAGI come from the germline V gene (reference sequence). CDR3 length: 15 residues. After removal of 6 bases from V and 7 bases from J, the junction contained 12 bases not matched to a gene. CDR3 nucleotide sequence: TGTGCCAGCAGCTACAGCGGGGTCCCGAGTAATGAGCAGTTCTTC. Its translation: CASSYSGVPSNEQFF.

This chain joins TRBV9 and TRBJ1-3; D not certain. The CDR3 contains 15 residues. V was cut by 4 bases and J by 0 bases, with 11 bases left in between. The V gene's germline CDR1 is SGDLS and CDR2 YYNGEE. In DNA form, the CDR3 reads TGTGCCAGCAGCCGAGACGGGAGCTCTGGAAACACCATATATTTT. Its protein product is CASSRDGSSGNTIYF.

The chain has TRBV5-1 and TRBJ2-5; D remains ambiguous. The CDR3 extends over 15 amino acids. Germline V lookup: CDR1 SGHRS, CDR2 YFSETQ. V was clipped by 0 bases and J by 0 bases, with 9 bases between them. Written as DNA, the CDR3 is TGCGCCAGCAGCTTGGTGCAGGCCTACCAAGAGACCCAGTACTTC. It translates to CASSLVQAYQETQYF.

This chain connects TRBV4-1 to TRBJ1-2; a possible D gene is TRBD1 (5 bases). Germline values: CDR1 MGHRA, CDR2 YSYEKL. V lost 1 base to trimming and J lost 8 bases, with 11 bases between them. The CDR3 sequence is 13 residues long. In nucleotides, the CDR3 is TGCGCCAGCAGCCAAGCGGGGGTTCTGGGCTACACCTTC. Translation gives CASSQAGVLGYTF.

The chain is built from TRBV7-2 and TRBJ2-5, with 13 bases that match TRBD2. V shed 4 bases, J shed 5 bases, and the junction held 4 bases outside the gene matches. The CDR3 is 15 residues long. Germline CDR1 is SGHTA and CDR2 is FQGNSA. CDR3 DNA sequence: TGTGCCAGCAGCTCTACTAGCGGGGGGGCGGAGACCCAGTACTTC. As protein: CASSSTSGGAETQYF.

The chain is built from TRBV29-1 and TRBJ2-5, with TRBD2 matching over 9 bases. Unmatched junction bases numbered 9, after V lost 6 bases and J lost 4 bases. CDR3 length: 14 residues. Germline loops: CDR1 SQVTM, CDR2 ANQGSEA. The CDR3 coding sequence is TGCAGCGTGGGGGGGCTAGCGGGGTTAGAGACCCAGTACTTC. Protein: CSVGGLAGLETQYF.

A remark on this clone: Distinct nucleotide sequences in the sample also encode this CDR3. The chain employs TRBV9 and TRBJ2-3; 8 bases fit TRBD2. The CDR3 runs to 14 residues. Germline CDR1 SGDLS, CDR2 YYNGEE. The V segment lost 3 bases and the J segment 4 bases; nucleotides outside the gene matches: 4. This CDR3 reads CASSAGGGPDTQYF. CDR3 nucleotide sequence: TGTGCCAGCAGCGCCGGGGGGGGCCCAGATACGCAGTATTTT.

CDR3 DNA: TGTGCCAGCACCCCGAGGAACACCGGGGAGCTGTTTTTT. Translation: CASTPRNTGELFF. The gene calls are TRBV6-5 and TRBJ2-2; D gene unclear. CDR1 and CDR2 (germline): MNHEY, SVGAGI. V was shortened by 7 bases and J by 1 base, with 7 bases between the two germline ends. The CDR3 has 13 amino acids.

This sequence joins TRBV25-1 and TRBJ2-1; 10 positions match TRBD2. V dropped 6 bases and J dropped 6; count of bases not matched to a gene: 8. CDR3 length: 15 amino acids. Germline-derived CDR1 and CDR2 are MGHDK and SYGVNS. The CDR3 region has the DNA TGTGCCAGCAGCCCGGGACTAGCGTCCGGCAATGAGCAGTTCTTC. It specifies CASSPGLASGNEQFF.

Here the CDR3 DNA reads TGTGCCAGCAGCCCGGCGACAGGGATCCCCCTGAAAGCTTTCTTT. Its translation is CASSPATGIPLKAFF. The rearrangement uses TRBV9 and TRBJ1-1; 7 bases fit TRBD1. The CDR3 has 15 amino acids. The junction had 15 bases not matched to a gene; V was cut back by 4 bases and J by 9 bases. The V gene's germline CDR1 is SGDLS and CDR2 YYNGEE.

V usage is TRBV19 and J usage is TRBJ2-1, with TRBD2 matching over 8 bases. Looked up from germline, CDR1 is LNHDA and CDR2 is SQIVND (reference sequence). The junction had 2 bases not matched to a gene; V was cut back by 1 base and J by 3 bases. This CDR3 is built from 15 residues. The DNA of the CDR3 is TGTGCCAGTAGTATAGCGGGGGGGCTCTACAATGAGCAGTTCTTC. This encodes CASSIAGGLYNEQFF.

The V and J genes are TRBV30 and TRBJ1-6; 10 bases align to TRBD1. Germline trimming cut 1 base from V and 6 bases from J; bases unmatched to any gene: 3. This CDR3 region has 15 residues. Germline V gene data show CDR1 as GTSNPN and CDR2 as SVGIG (reference sequence). The CDR3 DNA sequence: TGTGCCTGGAGTGGACAGGGGGCTGTTAATTCACCCCTCCACTTT. It specifies CAWSGQGAVNSPLHF.

CDR3 in DNA: TGTGCCAGCAGTTACCCGAGGGCCCTAGAGACCCAGTACTTC. This translates into CASSYPRALETQYF. The rearrangement links TRBV6-6 to TRBJ2-5; perhaps TRBD2 as D (5 bases). The V and J ends lost 2 bases and 4 bases respectively, with 11 bases between them. This CDR3 comprises 14 residues. Germline-derived CDR1 and CDR2 are MNHNY and SVGAGI (reference sequence).

The chain carries TRBV7-9 and TRBJ1-1; unclear D gene. V dropped 6 bases and J dropped 0 bases, with 8 bases sitting between them. Germline loops: CDR1 SEHNR, CDR2 FQNEAQ (reference sequence). This CDR3 comprises 13 residues. In nucleotides, the CDR3 is TGTGCCAGCAGACGTGCCCTGAACACTGAAGCTTTCTTT. Translated: CASRRALNTEAFF.

The chain uses TRBV6-1 and TRBJ1-5, with D possibly being TRBD1 (5 bases). There are 13 residues in the CDR3. Trimming left V 2 bases short and J 6 bases short, with 8 bases between. Germline V gene data show CDR1 as MNHNS and CDR2 as SASEGT. The CDR3 DNA sequence: TGTGCCAGCAGTGAACAGGGCGGTCAGCCCCAGCATTTT. It encodes CASSEQGGQPQHF.

The chain uses TRBV6-5 and TRBJ1-1; D possibly corresponds to TRBD1 (5 bases). The germline V and J ends were trimmed by 5 bases and 4 bases, with 14 bases remaining between them. The germline gives CDR1 MNHEY, CDR2 SVGAGI. This CDR3 contains 14 residues. The CDR3 is CASSVNGGSTEAFF. CDR3 nucleotide sequence: TGTGCCAGCAGTGTTAATGGGGGGTCCACTGAAGCTTTCTTT.